Below, one T cell receptor (beta chain) is given with its context. Antigen unknown. cDNA synthesis used the whole RNA isolate, giving expressed TCRB sequences. About 3.57 million reads were obtained on average from naive, central memory and regulatory T cell samples. Clones were sequenced by immunoSEQ multiplex PCR, and TCRdb holds only the in-frame ones, with some missing. The data contain 600,000 or so clones, over 12% of them singletons. This specimen comes from a study of beta chain features in type 1 diabetes. Findings and limits, study-wide: TCRB rearrangement may or may not be influenced by HLA type; here this remained unresolved. Across all four CD4+ subsets, people with type 1 diabetes showed modestly shorter TCRB CDR3s.

CDR1 is SGHRS and CDR2 is YFSETQ in the germline V gene. V lost 4 bases to trimming and J lost 13 bases; unmatched junction nucleotides: 7. The CDR3 sequence is 12 residues long. Once sorted, every population was more than 95% pure. The chain employs TRBV5-1 and TRBJ2-1; TRBD1 matches at 8 bases. This clonotype was sampled from a man younger than 30 with type 1 diabetes. What was sequenced was naive CD4+ T cells from blood. CDR3 nucleotide sequence: TGCGCCAGCAGCCAACAGGGGGAGATTCAGTTCTTC. It encodes CASSQQGEIQFF.